Each of the 18 T cell receptor beta chains below was sequenced from the same sample in a study of blood T cell repertoires in COVID-19. Measured with immunoSEQ multiplex PCR; TCRdb has only the in-frame clones, and not every one. The table lists roughly 76,000 clones, approximately 90% of them singletons. The sequenced sample was peripheral blood. These receptors were taken from a woman aged 60-70 years with active COVID-19.

V is TRBV7-6 and J is TRBJ2-5; tentative D call: TRBD1 (6 bases). The CDR3 consists of 13 residues. Germline assignment: CDR1 SGHVS and CDR2 FNYEAQ. The V end lost 3 bases, the J end lost 10 bases, and 15 bases lay between the germline ends. The CDR3 nucleotides are TGTGCCAGCAGCTTGGCGGGCCCAGGGGACCAGTACTTC. It is translated as CASSLAGPGDQYF.

V is TRBV29-1 and J is TRBJ1-3; D might be TRBD1 (5 bases). Trimming left V 2 bases short and J 8 bases short, with 13 bases between. CDR3 length equals 13 residues. The germline V gene encodes CDR1 SQVTM and CDR2 ANQGSEA. For the CDR3, the DNA is TGCAGCGTTGAATGGGGCAGGGCAGACACCATATATTTT. It encodes CSVEWGRADTIYF.

The chain couples TRBV5-1 to TRBJ1-1, with D perhaps TRBD1 (5 bases). Trimming pared 1 base from V and 5 bases from J, leaving 15 bases between. Germline-derived CDR1 and CDR2 are SGHRS and YFSETQ. CDR3 length: 15 residues. CDR3 DNA sequence: TGCGCCAGCAGCTTGATGGGGGACGGGGGGACTGAAGCTTTCTTT. The encoded protein is CASSLMGDGGTEAFF.

The rearrangement uses TRBV3-1 (or the pseudogene TRBV3-2) and TRBJ2-2; D unclear. CDR3 length: 11 residues. CDR1 and CDR2 from the germline V gene are LGHDT and YNNKEL (reference sequence). V lost 7 bases and J 4 bases, leaving 4 bases between the germline ends. The CDR3 reads CASTGTGELFF. CDR3 DNA sequence: TGTGCCAGCACGGGCACCGGGGAGCTGTTTTTT.

The chain employs TRBV18 and TRBJ1-1; weak D call: TRBD1 (5 bases). The CDR3 spans 14 residues. Germline V gene data show CDR1 as KGHSH and CDR2 as LQKENI. V lost 6 bases and J lost 1, with 12 bases in between. The DNA for the CDR3 is TGTGCCAGCTCCCCTGTGGGGGGGAACACTGAAGCTTTCTTT. Translating it yields CASSPVGGNTEAFF. The whole variable domain, filled in from reference TRBV18 and TRBJ1-1, reads NAGVMQNPRHLVRRRGQEARLRCSPMKGHSHVYWYRQLPEEGLKFMVYLQKENIIDESGMPKERFSAEFPKEGPSILRIQQVVRGDSAAYFCASSPVGGNTEAFFGQGTRLTVV.

The chain has TRBV7-2 and TRBJ2-3; 11 positions agree with TRBD2. The germline gives CDR1 SGHTA, CDR2 FQGNSA. Trimming at V came to 1 base and at J to 4 bases, leaving 10 bases not matched to a gene. The CDR3 has 18 amino acids. CDR3 in amino acids: CASSLVAVLAGASDTQYF. The CDR3 nucleotides are TGTGCCAGCAGCTTAGTGGCGGTACTAGCGGGAGCTTCAGATACGCAGTATTTT.

This clone was seen just once. CDR3 in DNA: TGCGCCAGCAGACCGATGACAGGGACCCAAGAGACCCAGTACTTC. Amino acids: CASRPMTGTQETQYF. The chain has TRBV5-1 and TRBJ2-5; 7 bases map to TRBD1. V was clipped by 5 bases and J by 1 base; unmatched bases: 8. CDR1 is SGHRS and CDR2 is YFSETQ in the germline V gene. This CDR3 contains 15 residues.

The rearrangement links TRBV28 to TRBJ1-2, with a possible D match to TRBD1 (6 bases). Germline V lookup: CDR1 MDHEN, CDR2 SYDVKM. The CDR3 sequence is 14 residues long. The V and J ends lost 6 bases and 4 bases respectively, with 15 bases between them. The CDR3 nucleotides are TGTGCCAGCAGCCCCTCTGACAGGTTCTATGGCTACACCTTC. Translating it yields CASSPSDRFYGYTF.

The chain combines TRBV9 with TRBJ2-5; D not resolved. Trimming shortened V by 4 bases and J by 5 bases, and 15 bases separated the two germline ends. Germline CDR1 reads SGDLS; CDR2 reads YYNGEE. CDR3 length: 14 residues. The CDR3 protein is CASSTPPPVETQYF. CDR3 DNA sequence: TGTGCCAGCAGCACTCCCCCCCCCGTGGAGACCCAGTACTTC.

The chain has TRBV6-1 and TRBJ2-5; D is perhaps TRBD2 (5 bases). The CDR3 is made up of 14 amino acids. Germline V gene sequence: CDR1 MNHNS, CDR2 SASEGT. V was shortened by 3 bases and J by 5 bases, with 13 bases between the two germline ends. The CDR3 protein is CASSDVISGETQYF. For the CDR3, the DNA is TGTGCCAGCAGTGATGTAATTTCGGGGGAGACCCAGTACTTC.

V is TRBV28 and J is TRBJ2-7; 10 nucleotides line up with TRBD1. J was trimmed by 7 bases and V by 1 base; bases with no gene match: 7. The CDR3 has 15 amino acids. Germline CDR1 and CDR2: MDHEN and SYDVKM. The CDR3 protein is CASSLFLRDRGEQYF. The DNA of the CDR3 is TGTGCCAGCAGTTTATTCCTCCGGGACAGGGGAGAGCAGTACTTC.

The V call is TRBV7-9, the J call TRBJ2-3, with D perhaps TRBD2 (6 bases). The CDR3 runs 15 residues. V lost 10 bases and J 2 bases, leaving 19 bases between the germline ends. The germline gives CDR1 SEHNR, CDR2 FQNEAQ (reference sequence). The CDR3 bases are TGTGCCACTCCCCCTGGGGGAGGCTACACAGATACGCAGTATTTT. Translation: CATPPGGGYTDTQYF.

V is TRBV6-5 and J is TRBJ1-1; TRBD1 matches 8 bases. Unmatched junction bases numbered 6, after V lost 1 base and J lost 11 bases. Germline loops: CDR1 MNHEY, CDR2 SVGAGI. The CDR3 length is 13 residues. CDR3: CASSYWGQAAAFF. For the CDR3, the DNA is TGTGCCAGCAGTTACTGGGGACAGGCGGCCGCTTTCTTT.

This chain uses TRBV3-1 (or the pseudogene TRBV3-2) with TRBJ2-2; 7 bases align to TRBD1. J lost 6 bases, V lost 4 bases, and 5 bases had no gene match. This CDR3 contains 14 residues. Germline V gene lookup returns CDR1 LGHDT and CDR2 YNNKEL (reference sequence). CDR3 sequence (DNA): TGTGCCAGCAGCCCTCGACAGGGATCCGGGGAGCTGTTTTTT. Translating gives CASSPRQGSGELFF.

This chain connects TRBV28 to TRBJ2-7; TRBD1 matches at 8 bases. This CDR3 contains 14 residues. V shed 6 bases, J shed 3 bases, and the junction held 7 bases outside the gene matches. Germline CDR1 and CDR2: MDHEN and SYDVKM. CDR3 DNA sequence: TGTGCCAGCAGCTTGGGACAGGCCTACTACGAGCAGTACTTC. This codes for CASSLGQAYYEQYF.

The chain uses TRBV15 and TRBJ1-5; TRBD1 matches 7 bases. CDR3 length: 17 amino acids. V trimming: 4 bases; J trimming: 1 base; junction bases outside the gene matches: 10. CDR1 and CDR2 (germline): LNHNV, YYDKDF (reference sequence). CDR3 sequence reads: CATSKIGQVGSNQPQHF. The CDR3 bases are TGTGCCACCAGCAAGATTGGACAGGTGGGGAGCAATCAGCCCCAGCATTTT.

The J gene is TRBJ2-7, the V gene TRBV6-5; 7 bases are a match to TRBD2. Germline V gene sequence: CDR1 MNHEY, CDR2 SVGAGI. V shed 0 bases and J 3 bases; nucleotides not matched to a gene: 8. The CDR3 is 16 amino acids. Written as DNA, the CDR3 is TGTGCCAGCAGTTACTCGACGTCTAGCGGCAACTACGAGCAGTACTTC. This translates into CASSYSTSSGNYEQYF.

This chain connects TRBV6-4 to TRBJ1-1; TRBD1 is a possible D gene (5 bases). V was pared by 3 bases and J by 1 base, with 6 bases between. Looked up from germline, CDR1 is MRHNA and CDR2 is SNTAGT. There are 13 residues in the CDR3. CDR3 nucleotide sequence: TGTGCCAGCAGTGAAGACAGGAACACTGAAGCTTTCTTT. Its translation is CASSEDRNTEAFF.